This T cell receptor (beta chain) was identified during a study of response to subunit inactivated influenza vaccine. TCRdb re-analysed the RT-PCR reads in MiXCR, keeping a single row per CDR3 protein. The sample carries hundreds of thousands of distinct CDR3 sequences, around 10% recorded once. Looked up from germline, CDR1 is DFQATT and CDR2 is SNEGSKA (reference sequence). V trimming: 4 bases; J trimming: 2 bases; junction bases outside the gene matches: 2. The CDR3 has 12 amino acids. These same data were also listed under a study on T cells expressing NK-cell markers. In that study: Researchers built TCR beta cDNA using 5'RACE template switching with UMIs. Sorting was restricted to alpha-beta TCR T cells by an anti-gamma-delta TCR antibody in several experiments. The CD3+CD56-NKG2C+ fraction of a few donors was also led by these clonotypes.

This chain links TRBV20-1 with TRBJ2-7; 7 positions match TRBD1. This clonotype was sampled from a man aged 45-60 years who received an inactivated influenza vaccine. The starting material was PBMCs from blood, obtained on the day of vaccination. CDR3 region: CSATRGTYEQYF. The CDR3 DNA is TGCAGTGCTACCAGGGGGACCTACGAGCAGTACTTC.